This T cell receptor beta chain originates from a study of CD4 T cells in relation to SARS-CoV-2 and coronaviruses (dated by TCRdb to the early 2020s). With respect to the entire study: In the ViraFEST assay, PBMCs were cultured with antigen for approximately 11 days, after which TCR beta CDR3s were sequenced to identify antigen-specific clonal expansions. Memory CD4+ T cell crossreactivity between SARS-CoV-2 and common cold coronavirus spike proteins was assessed at the TCR clonotype level in the study. Using patient-derived lymphoblastoid cell lines, the shared crossreactive spike epitopes were mapped to their HLA restriction. Across all 12 patients in the convalescent cohort, the median age was roughly 40 years, with a range of about 20 to 75 years. The Adaptive Biotechnologies TCR-sequencing kit was used to sequence samples from a few pre-COVID donors and the naive versus memory experiments, while other data came from Illumina-based sequencing. For other donors in the study, expansion assays were sequenced with a different, Illumina-based TCR-beta assay. Of the 12 convalescent patients, 8 were male and 4 were female, and two of the subjects were Hispanic.

Survey-level immunoSEQ TCR-beta sequencing was performed on DNA from CEF-cultured naive and memory CD4+ T cells. In the paper's pipeline: During preprocessing, nonproductive sequences were removed, as were CDR3s that did not start with C, did not end with F or W, or were shorter than 7 amino acids. The MANAFEST web app identified antigen-specific clonotypes based on expansion compared with the reference and other culture wells. To be counted as positive, a clone had to show significant expansion compared with the reference culture, at an FDR below 0.05, in 2 of 3 replicate wells. For a clone to be considered positive, significant expansion relative to all other tandem wells and an odds ratio above 5 were also required. Cultured and uncultured naive and memory CD4+ repertoires were searched for previously identified spike- and CEF-reactive CDR3s. Pairwise Levenshtein distance, computed with the stringdist R package after three terminal residues were trimmed from each end, was used as the measure of CDR3 homology. The clones in this table, taken by TCRdb from immuneACCESS, are in-frame only. Not every clone is retained; where verified, under half of the shortfall comes from an unresolved V gene, and the cause of the rest is unknown. The V and J calls and clone size are taken from that table; D and trimming were inferred from the DNA. Recorded for this sample are 25,000 to 35,000 clones; roughly 82% of them occurred a single time. The ten most abundant clones make up 3% to 4% of the sample.

This clone was recorded a few times. Which antigen it targets is not known. Base quality data are lacking; no much larger clone is found one base away. According to the germline V gene, CDR1 reads SGHVS and CDR2 reads FQNEAQ. The CDR3 measures 14 amino acids from cysteine to phenylalanine. Solely the CDR3 DNA is kept, with 42 bases framed from the first base. The germline V and J ends show losses of 7 bases and 4 bases respectively, and no gene match explains 8 bases of the junction. The research as a whole found: The study was constrained by small numbers of patients and of tested TCRs. Pre-pandemic and post-infection samples were not both contributed by any donor, so tracing of the source of pre-existing responses was limited. Crossreactivity analysis centred on spike protein, so crossreactivity against other viral proteins was not assessed. Crossreactive clones showed significantly weaker SARS-CoV-2-driven expansion than monoreactive clones, consistent with antigenic imprinting. In 65% to 70% of donors, memory CD4+ clonotypes turned up that crossrecognized SARS-CoV-2 and at least one common cold coronavirus spike. Sequencing of naive versus memory cells indicated that the assay detects memory recall responses, not primary responses primed during culture.

Naive and memory CD4+ T cells were separated from cryopreserved PBMCs through CD4 enrichment, which was followed by EasySep naive CD4+ T cell enrichment. For less than twelve days, some 95,000 sorted naive or memory CD4+ T cells were cultured together with CEF peptides and T cell-depleted PBMCs at a 1:1 ratio. In general, every peptide culture condition was set up in three replicate wells. Ficoll-Paque PLUS gradient centrifugation was used to isolate PBMCs from either whole blood or leukapheresis product. PBMCs were either cryopreserved at -140 degrees C or used fresh in the expansion assay. The QIAamp Micro DNA Kit was used to extract genomic DNA from the CD4+ T cells.

Rearrangement joined TRBV7-8 to TRBJ1-2; TRBD1 fits 8 bases in the junction. The sequence was collected from an adult with COVID-19. Sequencing was carried out using memory CD4+ T cells from PBMCs, cultured in vitro. The sample's cell subset or site label is to be understood as: memory (non-naive) CD4+ T cells. In nucleotides, the sequence is TGTGCCAGCACCCCTGGACAGGGAGGCTATGGCTACACCTTC. This codes for CASTPGQGGYGYTF.